Listed here is a single TCR beta chain. Its cognate antigen is unknown. This record comes from a study of cytomegalovirus exposure and HLA in healthy donors. Findings and limits, study-wide: Analysis was carried out at a later point, and it linked a missense DCLRE1C variant to TCR beta V- and J-gene trimming.

The CDR3 spans 14 residues. Trimming removed 2 bases at V and 4 bases at J, with 11 bases between. Germline CDR1 is SEHNR and CDR2 is FQNEAQ (reference sequence). The PCR contained 60 Vbeta and 13 Jbeta primers. Method: immunoSEQ multiplex PCR; TCRdb's copy keeps in-frame clones and lacks some. This sample has some 150,000 clones, with 64% found just once. The source of this sequence is a woman in her thirties in good health and CMV-seropositive. Source material: PBMCs. The rearrangement joins TRBV7-9 to TRBJ1-1; D is perhaps TRBD1 (6 bases). CDR3 protein: CASSLMVGGTEAFF. The CDR3 nucleotides read TGTGCCAGCAGCTTAATGGTAGGGGGCACTGAAGCTTTCTTT.